The source of this T cell receptor (beta chain) is a study of cytomegalovirus exposure and HLA in healthy donors. This CDR3 comprises 15 residues. Trimming shortened V by 4 bases and J by 6 bases, and 16 bases separated the two germline ends. Germline CDR1 MDHEN, CDR2 SYDVKM. Notes on the study in general: Roughly even sequencing depth across donors was the assumption behind the presence/absence analyses.

The study ran its PCR with 60 Vbeta and 13 Jbeta primers. The data were produced by immunoSEQ multiplex PCR, yet TCRdb's version contains in-frame clones alone and is incomplete. The profile shows some 150,000 clones, nearly 80% of them singletons. A remark on this clone: The target antigen is unknown.

Sequences were obtained from PBMCs. The chain has TRBV28 and TRBJ1-5, with TRBD1 as a possible D gene (6 bases). This clonotype was sampled from a male donor in good health and CMV-seronegative. CDR3 nucleotide sequence: TGTGCCAGCAGTTCGGCTGGGGGCGCGGGTCAGCCCCAGCATTTT. Its translation is CASSSAGGAGQPQHF.